This TCR beta chain was recorded in a study of blood T cell repertoires in COVID-19. At the level of the study: Whether acute or convalescent, the COVID-19 samples came from the United States, Italy and Spain. PBMCs, B-cell-depleted T cells, or T cells were the source of the cDNA or gDNA that made up the material.

Data came from immunoSEQ multiplex PCR; TCRdb stores just in-frame clones and leaves some out. The table has a few hundred thousand clones, 70% to 90% seen once. The ends lost 7 bases at V and 9 bases at J; junction bases unmatched: 10. The germline V gene has CDR1 LNHDA and CDR2 SQIVND (reference sequence). The CDR3 extends over 14 amino acids. The genes are TRBV19 and TRBJ2-3; 10 nucleotides align to TRBD2. This receptor was identified in a woman in her 30s who had been exposed to COVID-19. The sequenced material came from PBMCs or T cells enriched from blood (not recorded which). The CDR3 bases are TGTGCCAGTAAGCCTAGCGGGGGACGAGGGACGCAGTATTTT. Its translation is CASKPSGGRGTQYF.